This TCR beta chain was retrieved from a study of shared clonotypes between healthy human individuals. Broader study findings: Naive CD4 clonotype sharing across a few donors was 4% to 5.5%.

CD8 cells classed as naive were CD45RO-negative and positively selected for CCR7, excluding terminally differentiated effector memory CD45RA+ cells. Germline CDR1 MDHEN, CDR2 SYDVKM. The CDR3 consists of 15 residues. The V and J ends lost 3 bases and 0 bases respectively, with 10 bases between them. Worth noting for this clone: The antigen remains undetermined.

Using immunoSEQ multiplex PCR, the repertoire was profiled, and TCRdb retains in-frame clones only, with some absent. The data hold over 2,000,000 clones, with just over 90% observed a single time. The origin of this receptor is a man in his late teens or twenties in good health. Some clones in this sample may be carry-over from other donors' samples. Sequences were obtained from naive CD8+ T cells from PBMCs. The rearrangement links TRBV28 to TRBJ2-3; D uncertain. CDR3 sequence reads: CASSLASSSTDTQYF. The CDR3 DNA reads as TGTGCCAGCAGTTTGGCGTCCTCTAGCACAGATACGCAGTATTTT.